These 20 T cell receptor beta chains came from one sample sequenced in a study of Tregs in tolerant kidney transplant recipients. Produced via immunoSEQ multiplex PCR; TCRdb's table is partial and in-frame only. In total, the table holds around 10,000 clones. Recipients received nonmyeloablative bone marrow transplants from related graft donors, with transient mixed chimerism. This material consisted of CD8+ T cells from blood (PBMCs), taken 24 months after the transplant. The source is a human patient who received a combined kidney and bone marrow transplant. Some T cells may be transferred from the graft donor.

The CDR3 here is CASSTAGNRYEQYF. CDR3 bases read: TGTGCCAGTAGTACGGCAGGGAACCGCTACGAG. The chain couples TRBV19 to TRBJ2-7, with a possible D match to TRBD1 (5 bases). The read halts 3 residues ahead of the CDR3 end, with the missing end drawn from the germline J gene. The germline gives CDR1 LNHDA, CDR2 SQIVND (reference sequence). This CDR3 region has 14 residues. Between the trimmed V and J ends, which lost 4 bases and 3 bases, there was a span of 13 bases.

CDR3 in amino acids: CASSPADSYNEQFF. Partial CDR3 DNA: TGTGCCAGCAGCCCGGCTGACTCTTACAATGAG. The chain joins TRBV5-6 to TRBJ2-1; D unclear. The read gets to within 3 residues of the CDR3 end, and the germline J gene fills in the rest. The V and J ends lost 4 bases and 4 bases respectively, with 12 bases between them. The CDR3 consists of 14 residues. The germline V gene has CDR1 SGHDT and CDR2 YYEEEE.

On this clone: The read stops 3 residues short of the end of the CDR3; the missing end is completed from the germline J gene. The chain uses TRBV19 and TRBJ1-5, with D perhaps matching TRBD1 (6 bases). Germline CDR1 reads LNHDA; CDR2 reads SQIVND (reference sequence). CDR3 length: 16 amino acids. The V end lost 3 bases, the J end lost 0 bases, and 12 bases lay between the germline ends. The CDR3 is CASSMHTGSSNQPQHF. The DNA read from the CDR3 is TGTGCCAGTAGTATGCATACAGGGTCTAGCAATCAGCCC.

A remark on this clone: The read ends 3 residues shy of where the CDR3 ends; the end is completed using the germline J gene. This chain joins TRBV27 and TRBJ1-2, with D maybe TRBD1 (6 bases). V was clipped by 6 bases and J by 2 bases, with 10 bases between them. The CDR3 has 13 residues. Per germline, CDR1 MNHEY and CDR2 SMNVEV (reference sequence). The CDR3 here is CASRPGTNYGYTF. Partial CDR3 DNA: TGTGCCAGCAGACCCGGGACAAACTATGGC.

Comments on this clone: The read halts 3 residues ahead of the CDR3 end, with the missing end drawn from the germline J gene. The chain recombines TRBV19 with TRBJ2-5; D might be TRBD1 (5 bases). CDR3 length: 14 amino acids. Trimming pared 5 bases from V and 1 base from J, leaving 11 bases between. CDR1 and CDR2 from the germline V gene are LNHDA and SQIVND (reference sequence). CDR3 region: CASSSTVLQETQYF. CDR3 bases read: TGTGCCAGTAGTTCGACAGTTCTCCAAGAGACC.

With regard to this clone: The read comes to an end 3 residues before the CDR3 does, leaving the germline J gene to fill in the end. This chain joins TRBV7-9 and TRBJ2-1, with D maybe TRBD2 (7 bases). The CDR3 has 14 amino acids. Per germline, CDR1 SEHNR and CDR2 FQNEAQ (reference sequence). Trimming stripped 6 bases from V and 3 bases from J, with 12 bases between. This chain's CDR3 is CASRPGGGYNEQFF. Partial CDR3 DNA: TGTGCCAGCAGACCGGGGGGCGGCTACAATGAG.

As concerns this clone: The read finishes 3 residues shy of the CDR3 end, and the germline J gene is used to complete it. The V and J genes are TRBV4-1 and TRBJ2-1; 7 nucleotides match TRBD2. V was pared by 5 bases and J by 7 bases, with 2 bases of the junction left unmatched. The CDR3 runs to 12 residues. CDR1 MGHRA and CDR2 YSYEKL come from the germline V gene. The CDR3 bases that were read are TGCGCCAGCAGCGGCGGGAGAAATGAG. This gives the protein CASSGGRNE. The whole CDR3 is CASSGGRNEQFF.

As for this clone: The sequence runs out 3 residues before the end of the CDR3; the remainder is reconstructed from the germline J gene. This chain uses TRBV2 with TRBJ1-6, with D perhaps matching TRBD1 (5 bases). From germline, CDR1 is SNHLY and CDR2 FYNNEI. The CDR3 sequence is 13 residues long. V lost 7 bases and J lost 8, with 12 bases in between. The CDR3 is CASTIRGDSPLHF. Partial CDR3 DNA: TGTGCCAGCACTATAAGGGGCGATTCACCC.

With regard to this clone: The read stops 3 residues short of the end of the CDR3; the missing end is completed from the germline J gene. V is TRBV20-1 and J is TRBJ1-5; 7 nucleotides line up with TRBD1. The germline CDR1 and CDR2 sequences are DFQATT and SNEGSKA (reference sequence). V trimming: 6 bases; J trimming: 1 base; junction bases outside the gene matches: 3. The CDR3 sequence is 13 residues long. The chain's CDR3 is CSAPDRSNQPQHF. The sequenced part of the CDR3 DNA is TGCAGTGCACCGGACAGGAGCAATCAGCCC.

Note on this clone: Sequencing ends 3 residues short of the CDR3 end; the germline J gene provides the rest. This chain joins TRBV7-9 and TRBJ2-5, with 7 bases lining up with TRBD1. The J segment lost 7 bases and the V segment lost 4 bases, leaving 9 bases of the junction unmatched. The CDR3 has 14 amino acids. Germline V gene data show CDR1 as SEHNR and CDR2 as FQNEAQ (reference sequence). The CDR3 bases that were read are TGTGCCAGCAGCTGGGGTGACAGGGCTGGGACC. It specifies CASSWGDRAGT. The full CDR3 is CASSWGDRAGTQYF.

Details on this clone: The CDR3 end is not reached by the read, which stops 3 residues before it; the germline J gene fills it in. This chain uses TRBV7-9 with TRBJ2-1; TRBD2 aligns across 9 bases. With 7 bases clipped from V and 9 bases from J, the junction kept 10 bases outside the gene matches. Germline CDR1 SEHNR, CDR2 FQNEAQ (reference sequence). The CDR3 loop spans 14 amino acids. The CDR3 DNA, read in part, is TGTGCCAGCACTCTAGCGGGACAGATGGGTGAG. This sequence encodes CASTLAGQMGE. The whole CDR3 protein reads CASTLAGQMGEQFF.

On this clone itself: The read stops 3 residues short of the end of the CDR3; the missing end is completed from the germline J gene. This chain joins TRBV29-1 and TRBJ2-7; 10 positions match TRBD2. Germline V gene lookup returns CDR1 SQVTM and CDR2 ANQGSEA. The CDR3 loop spans 13 amino acids. Trimming cost V 4 bases and J 4 bases; bases outside gene matches: 4. CDR3 sequence reads: CSVGAGGPYEQYF. The CDR3 bases that were read are TGCAGCGTTGGAGCGGGAGGGCCTTACGAG.

A remark on this clone: The read terminates 3 residues before the CDR3 end, so the remaining end is supplied by the germline J gene. This rearrangement joins TRBV7-9 to TRBJ2-1; 14 bases are a match to TRBD2. The CDR3 runs 13 residues. CDR1 SEHNR and CDR2 FQNEAQ come from the germline V gene (reference sequence). J was trimmed by 6 bases and V by 8 bases; bases with no gene match: 0. The CDR3 bases that were read are TGTGCCAGCGGGACTAGCGGGAGCAATGAG. Amino acids: CASGTSGSNE. The full CDR3 reads CASGTSGSNEQFF.

The part of the CDR3 DNA that was read is TGTGCCAGCAGAGAGGCGCCTAGCACCGGGGAG. Its protein is CASREAPSTGE. The full CDR3 reads CASREAPSTGELFF. The chain couples TRBV7-9 to TRBJ2-2; D gene ambiguous. The observed sequence ends 3 residues before the CDR3 terminus, with the missing tail filled in from the germline J gene. This CDR3 is built from 14 residues. CDR1 is SEHNR, CDR2 FQNEAQ, per germline (reference sequence). With 6 bases removed from V and 4 bases from J, the gap between germline ends came to 12 bases.

On this clone: The sequenced fragment ends 3 residues before the CDR3 boundary, so the rest is inferred from the germline J gene. J is TRBJ2-2 and V is TRBV18; 8 nucleotides agree with TRBD2. The junction had 11 bases not matched to a gene; V was cut back by 2 bases and J by 3 bases. CDR1 and CDR2 from the germline V gene are KGHSH and LQKENI. CDR3 length: 18 amino acids. Partial CDR3 DNA: TGTGCCAGCTCACCAACAGGAGGGGCAGCGGGAGACACCGGGGAG. Its translation: CASSPTGGAAGDTGE. From start to end, the CDR3 is CASSPTGGAAGDTGELFF.

The covered CDR3 bases are TGCGCCAGCAAGGGCGCTGCTGATAACTACGAG. It yields the protein CASKGAADNYE. The CDR3 as a whole reads CASKGAADNYEQYF. The chain carries TRBV4-1 and TRBJ2-7; D is unresolved. The DNA ends 3 residues before the CDR3 does, and the rest of the CDR3 is filled in from the germline J gene. CDR3 length: 14 amino acids. V lost 7 bases, J lost 3 bases, and 16 bases lay in between. Germline CDR1 and CDR2: MGHRA and YSYEKL.

Details on this clone: The sequenced fragment ends 3 residues before the CDR3 boundary, so the rest is inferred from the germline J gene. The V gene is TRBV19, the J gene TRBJ2-2, with 8 bases that match TRBD1. The germline V gene encodes CDR1 LNHDA and CDR2 SQIVND (reference sequence). The V and J ends lost 8 bases and 4 bases, in that order; junction bases with no gene match: 6. CDR3 length: 14 residues. Partial CDR3 DNA: TGTGCCAGTGGCTCCGGGACAGGCACCGGGGAG. As protein: CASGSGTGTGE. The CDR3, in full, reads CASGSGTGTGELFF.

On this clone: The CDR3 end falls 3 residues outside the read, so it is completed with the germline J gene. The chain couples TRBV5-1 to TRBJ2-7; D remains ambiguous. CDR3 size: 13 residues. Trimming took 0 bases from V and 3 from J, leaving 7 bases between them. Germline CDR1 and CDR2: SGHRS and YFSETQ. The covered CDR3 bases are TGCGCCAGCAGCTTGGGCGGATTCTACGAG. Its translation: CASSLGGFYE. The CDR3 reads in full as CASSLGGFYEQYF.

As concerns this clone: The CDR3 extends 3 residues past the end of the read, so its final part is completed from the germline J gene. The chain combines TRBV7-9 with TRBJ1-2; 7 nucleotides align to TRBD1. The CDR3 runs 15 residues. CDR1 and CDR2 from the germline V gene are SEHNR and FQNEAQ (reference sequence). The CDR3 sequence: CASSLGSGGVDSYTF. The DNA read from the CDR3 is TGTGCCAGCAGCTTAGGGTCAGGGGGTGTGGATAGC.

This CDR3 is CASSEGSSYEQYF. CDR3 DNA (partial): TGTGCCAGCTCAGAGGGCAGCTCCTACGAG. The rearrangement joins TRBV18 to TRBJ2-7; D may be TRBD2 (5 bases). The DNA ends 3 residues before the CDR3 does, and the rest of the CDR3 is filled in from the germline J gene. The CDR3 contains 13 residues. Looked up from germline, CDR1 is KGHSH and CDR2 is LQKENI. V lost 5 bases to trimming and J lost 0 bases, with 8 bases between them.